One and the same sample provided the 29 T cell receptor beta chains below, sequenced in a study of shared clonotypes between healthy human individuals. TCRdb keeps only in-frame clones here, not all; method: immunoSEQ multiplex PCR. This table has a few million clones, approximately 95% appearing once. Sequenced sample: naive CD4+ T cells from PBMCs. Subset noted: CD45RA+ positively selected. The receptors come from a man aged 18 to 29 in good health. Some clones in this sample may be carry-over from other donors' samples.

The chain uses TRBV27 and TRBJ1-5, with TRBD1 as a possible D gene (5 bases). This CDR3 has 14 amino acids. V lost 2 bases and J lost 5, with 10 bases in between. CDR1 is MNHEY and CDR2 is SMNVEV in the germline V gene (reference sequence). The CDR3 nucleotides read TGTGCCAGCAGTTTAGGGGGGGTCGATCAGCCCCAGCATTTT. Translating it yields CASSLGGVDQPQHF.

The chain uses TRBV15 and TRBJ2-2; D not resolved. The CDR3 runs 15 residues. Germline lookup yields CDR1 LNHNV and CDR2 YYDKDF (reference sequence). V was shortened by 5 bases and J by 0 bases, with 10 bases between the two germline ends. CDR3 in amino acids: CATSVSGANTGELFF. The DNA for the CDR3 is TGTGCCACCAGCGTATCGGGCGCGAACACCGGGGAGCTGTTTTTT.

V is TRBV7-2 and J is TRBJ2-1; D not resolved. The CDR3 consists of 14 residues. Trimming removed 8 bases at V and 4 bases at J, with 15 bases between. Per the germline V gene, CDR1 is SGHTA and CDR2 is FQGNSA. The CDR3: CASRFSSQYNEQFF. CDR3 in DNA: TGTGCCAGCCGTTTTAGCTCTCAGTACAATGAGCAGTTCTTC.

The CDR3, as DNA: TGTGCCAGCAACCGACAGGGGGCGACTGAAGCTTTCTTT. Translating it yields CASNRQGATEAFF. This sequence joins TRBV6-6 and TRBJ1-1; 10 nucleotides line up with TRBD1. CDR1 and CDR2 from the germline V gene are MNHNY and SVGAGI (reference sequence). The CDR3 consists of 13 residues. Trimming took 7 bases from V and 5 from J; bases not matched to a gene: 4.

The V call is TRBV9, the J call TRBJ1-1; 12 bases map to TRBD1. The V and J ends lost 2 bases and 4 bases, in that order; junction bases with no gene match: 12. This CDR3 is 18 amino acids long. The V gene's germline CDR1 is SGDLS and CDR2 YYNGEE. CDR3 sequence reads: CASSVSGTGGGLVTEAFF. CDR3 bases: TGTGCCAGCAGCGTCTCCGGGACAGGGGGCGGATTGGTCACTGAAGCTTTCTTT.

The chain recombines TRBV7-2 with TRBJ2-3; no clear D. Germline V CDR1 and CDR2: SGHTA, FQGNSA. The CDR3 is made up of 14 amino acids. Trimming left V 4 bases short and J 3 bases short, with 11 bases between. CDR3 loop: CASSSSRWTDTQYF. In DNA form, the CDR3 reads TGTGCCAGCAGCTCGAGCAGGTGGACAGATACGCAGTATTTT.

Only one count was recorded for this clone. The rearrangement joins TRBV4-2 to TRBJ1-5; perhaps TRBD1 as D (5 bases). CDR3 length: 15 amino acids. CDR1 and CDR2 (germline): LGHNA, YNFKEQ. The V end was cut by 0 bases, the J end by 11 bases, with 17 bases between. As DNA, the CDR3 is TGTGCCAGCAGCCAAGAGGGGGGTCTCGCCTTGACCCAGCATTTT. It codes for CASSQEGGLALTQHF.

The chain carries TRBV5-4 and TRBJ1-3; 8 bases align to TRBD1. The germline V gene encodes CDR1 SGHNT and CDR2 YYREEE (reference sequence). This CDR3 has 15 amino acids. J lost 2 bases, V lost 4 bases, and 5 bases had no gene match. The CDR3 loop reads CASSRPDRAGNTIYF. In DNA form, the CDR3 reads TGTGCCAGCAGCCGCCCGGACAGGGCTGGAAACACCATATATTTT.

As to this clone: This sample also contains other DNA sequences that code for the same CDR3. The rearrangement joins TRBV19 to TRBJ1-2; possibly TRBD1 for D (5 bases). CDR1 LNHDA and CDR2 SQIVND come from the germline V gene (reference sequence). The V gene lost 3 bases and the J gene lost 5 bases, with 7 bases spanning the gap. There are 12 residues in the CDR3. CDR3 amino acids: CASSISGYGYTF. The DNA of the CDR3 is TGTGCCAGTAGTATCTCAGGGTATGGCTACACCTTC.

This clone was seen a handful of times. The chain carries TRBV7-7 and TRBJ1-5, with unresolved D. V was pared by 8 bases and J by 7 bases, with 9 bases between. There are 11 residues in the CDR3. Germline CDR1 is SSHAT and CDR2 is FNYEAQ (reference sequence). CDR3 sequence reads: CASPLGQPQHF. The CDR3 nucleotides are TGTGCCAGCCCTTTAGGCCAGCCCCAGCATTTT.

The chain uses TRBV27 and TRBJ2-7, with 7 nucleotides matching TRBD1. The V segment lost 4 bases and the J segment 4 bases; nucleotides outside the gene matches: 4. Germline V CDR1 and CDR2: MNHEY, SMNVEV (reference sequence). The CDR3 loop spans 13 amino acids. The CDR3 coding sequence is TGTGCCAGCAGTTCACCACAGGGGTACGAGCAGTACTTC. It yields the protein CASSSPQGYEQYF.

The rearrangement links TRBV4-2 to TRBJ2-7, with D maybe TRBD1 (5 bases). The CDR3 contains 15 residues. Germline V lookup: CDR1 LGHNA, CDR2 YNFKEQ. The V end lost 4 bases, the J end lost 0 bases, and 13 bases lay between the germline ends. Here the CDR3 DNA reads TGTGCCAGCAGCCCACAGGTCCTCAACTCCTACGAGCAGTACTTC. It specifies CASSPQVLNSYEQYF.

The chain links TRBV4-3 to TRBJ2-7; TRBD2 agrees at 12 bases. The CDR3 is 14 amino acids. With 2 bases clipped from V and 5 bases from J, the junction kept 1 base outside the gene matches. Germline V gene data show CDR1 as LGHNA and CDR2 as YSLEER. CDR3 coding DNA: TGCGCCAGCAGCCAACTAGCGGGAGGGGACGAGCAGTACTTC. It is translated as CASSQLAGGDEQYF.

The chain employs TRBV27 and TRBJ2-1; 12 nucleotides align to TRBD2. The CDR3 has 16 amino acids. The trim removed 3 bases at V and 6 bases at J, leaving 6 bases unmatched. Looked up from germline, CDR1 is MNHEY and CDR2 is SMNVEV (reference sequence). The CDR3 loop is CASSFRGLAGRNEQFF. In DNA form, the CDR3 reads TGTGCCAGCAGTTTTCGCGGACTAGCGGGACGCAATGAGCAGTTCTTC.

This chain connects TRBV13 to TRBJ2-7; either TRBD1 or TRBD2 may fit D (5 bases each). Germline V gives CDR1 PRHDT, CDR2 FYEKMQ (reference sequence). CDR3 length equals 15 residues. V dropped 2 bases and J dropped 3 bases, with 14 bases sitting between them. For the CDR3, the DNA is TGTGCCAGCAGCTTACGGGGCCTAGCCGTCTACGAGCAGTACTTC. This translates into CASSLRGLAVYEQYF.

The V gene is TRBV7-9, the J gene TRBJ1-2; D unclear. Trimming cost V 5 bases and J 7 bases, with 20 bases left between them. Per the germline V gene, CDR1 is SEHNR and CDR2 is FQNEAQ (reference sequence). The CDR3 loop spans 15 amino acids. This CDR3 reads CASSRETDLPRGYTF. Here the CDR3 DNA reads TGTGCCAGCAGCCGTGAGACGGACCTACCACGTGGCTACACCTTC.

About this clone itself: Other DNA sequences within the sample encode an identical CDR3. The CDR3 sequence: CASSSGQGSSYEQYF. The CDR3 bases are TGTGCCAGCAGTTCAGGACAGGGGAGCTCCTACGAGCAGTACTTC. The rearrangement links TRBV28 to TRBJ2-7; 9 nucleotides match TRBD1. Germline V CDR1 and CDR2: MDHEN, SYDVKM. The J segment lost 0 bases and the V segment lost 4 bases, leaving 4 bases of the junction unmatched. CDR3 length: 15 amino acids.

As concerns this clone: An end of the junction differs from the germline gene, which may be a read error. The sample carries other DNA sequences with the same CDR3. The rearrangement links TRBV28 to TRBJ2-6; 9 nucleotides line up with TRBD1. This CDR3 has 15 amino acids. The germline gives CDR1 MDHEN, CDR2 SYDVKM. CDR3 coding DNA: TGTGCCAGCAGTACAGGGGGCGCTGGGGCCAACGTCTTGACTTTC. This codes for CASSTGGAGANVLTF.

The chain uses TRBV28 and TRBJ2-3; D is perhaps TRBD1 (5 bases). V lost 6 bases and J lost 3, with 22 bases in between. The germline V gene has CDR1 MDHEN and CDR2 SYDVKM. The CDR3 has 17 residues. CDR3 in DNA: TGTGCCAGCAGGCTTTGGGGCCGCCCGACGTTGACAGATACGCAGTATTTT. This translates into CASRLWGRPTLTDTQYF.

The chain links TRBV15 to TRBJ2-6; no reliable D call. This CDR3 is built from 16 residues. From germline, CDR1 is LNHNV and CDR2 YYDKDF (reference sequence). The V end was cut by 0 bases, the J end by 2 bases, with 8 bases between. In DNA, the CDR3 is TGTGCCACCAGCAGAGATGTCGGTCCTGGGGCCAACGTCCTGACTTTC. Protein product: CATSRDVGPGANVLTF.

CDR3 amino acids: CASSPLPPFGRSPYEQYF. The CDR3 DNA is TGTGCCAGCTCACCTCTTCCCCCTTTTGGGAGGAGCCCCTACGAGCAGTACTTC. The rearrangement joins TRBV18 to TRBJ2-7, with D perhaps TRBD2 (6 bases). Trimming took off 3 bases at V and 2 bases at J, with 23 bases between the two ends. Germline V gives CDR1 KGHSH, CDR2 LQKENI. This CDR3 has 18 amino acids.

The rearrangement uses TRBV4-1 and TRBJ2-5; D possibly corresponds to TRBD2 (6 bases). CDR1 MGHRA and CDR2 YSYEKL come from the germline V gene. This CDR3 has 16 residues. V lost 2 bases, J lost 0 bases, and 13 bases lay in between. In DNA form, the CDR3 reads TGCGCCAGCAGCCAAACAGTAGCGGAGTACCAAGAGACCCAGTACTTC. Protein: CASSQTVAEYQETQYF.

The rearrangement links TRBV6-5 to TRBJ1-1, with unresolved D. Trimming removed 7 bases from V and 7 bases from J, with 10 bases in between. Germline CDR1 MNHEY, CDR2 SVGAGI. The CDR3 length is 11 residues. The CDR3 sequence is CASTEGLEAFF. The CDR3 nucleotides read TGTGCCAGCACCGAGGGTCTTGAAGCTTTCTTT.

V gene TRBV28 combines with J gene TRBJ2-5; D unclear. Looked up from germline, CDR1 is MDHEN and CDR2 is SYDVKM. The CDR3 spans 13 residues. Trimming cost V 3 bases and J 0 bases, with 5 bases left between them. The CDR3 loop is CASSFGYQETQYF. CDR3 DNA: TGTGCCAGCAGTTTTGGTTACCAAGAGACCCAGTACTTC.

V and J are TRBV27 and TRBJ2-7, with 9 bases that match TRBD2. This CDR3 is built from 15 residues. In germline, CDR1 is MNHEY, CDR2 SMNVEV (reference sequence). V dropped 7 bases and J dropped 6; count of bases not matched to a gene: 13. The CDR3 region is CASKKSAGGPGEQYF. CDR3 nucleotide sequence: TGTGCCAGCAAGAAGTCGGCGGGAGGGCCCGGCGAGCAGTACTTC.

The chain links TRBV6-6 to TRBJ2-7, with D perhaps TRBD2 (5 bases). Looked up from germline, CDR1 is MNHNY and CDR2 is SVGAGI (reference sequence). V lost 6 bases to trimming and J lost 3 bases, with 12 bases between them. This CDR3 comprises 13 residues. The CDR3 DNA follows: TGTGCCAGCAGGGGTGAGGGAATCTACGAGCAGTACTTC. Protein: CASRGEGIYEQYF.

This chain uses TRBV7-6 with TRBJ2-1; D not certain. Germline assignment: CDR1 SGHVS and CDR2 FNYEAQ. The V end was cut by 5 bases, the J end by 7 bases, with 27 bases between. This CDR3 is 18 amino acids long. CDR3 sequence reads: CASSLGPFLALVGNEQFF. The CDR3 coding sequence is TGTGCCAGCAGCCTAGGCCCGTTTTTGGCGCTGGTCGGGAATGAGCAGTTCTTC.

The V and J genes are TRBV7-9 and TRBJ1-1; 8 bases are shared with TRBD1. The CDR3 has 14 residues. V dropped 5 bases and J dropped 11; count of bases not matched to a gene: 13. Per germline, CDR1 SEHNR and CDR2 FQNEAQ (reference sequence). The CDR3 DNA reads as TGTGCCAGCAGCCAGGATGCCGGGACAGGCACCGCTTTCTTT. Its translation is CASSQDAGTGTAFF.

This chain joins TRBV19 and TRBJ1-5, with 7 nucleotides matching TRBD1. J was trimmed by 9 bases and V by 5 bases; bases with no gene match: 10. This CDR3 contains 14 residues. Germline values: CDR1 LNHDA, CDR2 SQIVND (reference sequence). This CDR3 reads CASSPGQISRPQHF. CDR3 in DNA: TGTGCCAGTAGTCCGGGACAGATTAGCCGGCCCCAGCATTTT.